One and the same sample provided the 18 T cell receptor beta chains below, sequenced in a study of CD8+ T cells in alopecia areata. TCR sequencing used cDNA made by reverse transcription of extracted RNA. Assay: immunoSEQ multiplex PCR; the TCRdb copy retains only in-frame clones and omits some. The sample includes about 270,000 clones, 60% of them seen just once. Treatment specified: oral pan-JAK inhibitor, 5-10 mg twice daily. The source material was CD4+ T cells sorted from blood, sampled at week 52, from a patient treated with tofacitinib. Receptor source: a human donor with alopecia areata.

The rearrangement uses TRBV6-5 and TRBJ2-7; 7 nucleotides line up with TRBD1. CDR1 is MNHEY and CDR2 is SVGAGI in the germline V gene. The trim removed 0 bases at V and 4 bases at J, leaving 9 bases unmatched. The CDR3 runs 16 residues. The CDR3 sequence is CASSYSRDSNIYEQYF. CDR3 bases: TGTGCCAGCAGTTACTCCCGGGACAGCAATATTTACGAGCAGTACTTC.

The chain links TRBV7-9 to TRBJ1-1; possibly TRBD1 for D (5 bases). The CDR3 runs 15 residues. V lost 6 bases to trimming and J lost 0 bases, with 14 bases between them. Per germline, CDR1 SEHNR and CDR2 FQNEAQ (reference sequence). CDR3 protein: CASRKLQGLNTEAFF. Written as DNA, the CDR3 is TGTGCCAGCAGAAAACTTCAGGGCCTGAACACTGAAGCTTTCTTT.

The chain couples TRBV6-5 to TRBJ2-3; D unresolved. Germline CDR1 reads MNHEY; CDR2 reads SVGAGI. There are 15 residues in the CDR3. Deletions cut 0 bases from V and 5 bases from J, with 12 bases between. For the CDR3, the DNA is TGTGCCAGCAGTTACTCGTGGGTATCCGGAGATACGCAGTATTTT. This gives the protein CASSYSWVSGDTQYF.

This chain connects TRBV5-4 to TRBJ2-2; the D gene could be TRBD1 or TRBD2 (5 bases each). The length of the CDR3 is 15 residues. Germline lookup yields CDR1 SGHNT and CDR2 YYREEE (reference sequence). The V gene lost 0 bases and the J gene lost 2 bases, with 8 bases spanning the gap. This CDR3 reads CASSLAGRNTGELFF. The DNA of the CDR3 is TGTGCCAGCAGCTTGGCGGGACGCAACACCGGGGAGCTGTTTTTT.

V usage is TRBV2 and J usage is TRBJ1-5; D is ambiguous. CDR3 size: 14 residues. Germline V gives CDR1 SNHLY, CDR2 FYNNEI. V was clipped by 5 bases and J by 9 bases, with 17 bases between them. The CDR3 nucleotides read TGTGCCAGCAGTCCCCAAGGGCTATCAGGGCCCCAGCATTTT. Amino acids: CASSPQGLSGPQHF.

The chain links TRBV4-3 to TRBJ2-5, with D tentatively TRBD1 (6 bases). The CDR3 is 16 residues long. Trimming left V 5 bases short and J 1 base short, with 17 bases between. In germline, CDR1 is LGHNA, CDR2 YSLEER. CDR3 loop: CASSSGQYSSQETQYF. The CDR3 DNA follows: TGCGCCAGCAGCAGCGGACAGTATTCCAGCCAAGAGACCCAGTACTTC.

The J gene is TRBJ1-1, the V gene TRBV29-1; a possible D gene is TRBD1 (5 bases). V lost 3 bases, J lost 8 bases, and 7 bases lay in between. The CDR3 is 10 residues long. Germline lookup yields CDR1 SQVTM and CDR2 ANQGSEA. In DNA, the CDR3 is TGCAGCGTTGAGGGGCTGGAAGCTTTCTTT. It translates to CSVEGLEAFF.

The V and J genes are TRBV6-6 and TRBJ2-7; D assignment may be TRBD1 or TRBD2 (6 bases each). The CDR3 loop spans 13 amino acids. V lost 2 bases, J lost 3 bases, and 8 bases lay in between. CDR1 MNHNY and CDR2 SVGAGI come from the germline V gene (reference sequence). The CDR3 sequence: CASSYGGLYEQYF. The CDR3 bases are TGTGCCAGCAGTTACGGGGGGCTCTACGAGCAGTACTTC.

The chain couples TRBV2 to TRBJ2-5, with 8 bases fitting TRBD1. Germline V gene data show CDR1 as SNHLY and CDR2 as FYNNEI. The CDR3 spans 15 residues. V lost 5 bases to trimming and J lost 4 bases; unmatched junction nucleotides: 9. CDR3 coding DNA: TGTGCCAGCAGTCCGGACAGGGCCTCGGGAGAGACCCAGTACTTC. This sequence encodes CASSPDRASGETQYF.

This clone was observed a single time. The genes are TRBV30 and TRBJ1-1; 11 positions match TRBD1. Looked up from germline, CDR1 is GTSNPN and CDR2 is SVGIG (reference sequence). CDR3 length equals 15 residues. Germline trimming cut 1 base from V and 1 base from J; bases unmatched to any gene: 2. CDR3 in DNA: TGTGCCTGGAGTGGGACAGGGGGCTGGAACACTGAAGCTTTCTTT. Amino acid sequence: CAWSGTGGWNTEAFF.

This chain connects TRBV20-1 to TRBJ1-2; D unresolved. With 3 bases removed from V and 5 bases from J, the gap between germline ends came to 7 bases. The germline CDR1 and CDR2 sequences are DFQATT and SNEGSKA (reference sequence). The CDR3 spans 11 residues. The CDR3 spells CSASDEYGYTF. The CDR3 nucleotides are TGCAGTGCTAGTGATGAATATGGCTACACCTTC.

The CDR3, as DNA: TGTGCCACTCAGAGCATGAACACTGAAGCTTTCTTT. It translates to CATQSMNTEAFF. This sequence joins TRBV25-1 and TRBJ1-1; unclear D gene. With 10 bases removed from V and 0 bases from J, the gap between germline ends came to 9 bases. CDR1 is MGHDK and CDR2 is SYGVNS in the germline V gene. The CDR3 runs 12 residues.

This clone was seen only a few times. J is TRBJ1-1 and V is TRBV5-1; no clear D gene. V was clipped by 3 bases and J by 0 bases, with 15 bases between them. The CDR3 is 16 residues long. CDR1 is SGHRS and CDR2 is YFSETQ in the germline V gene. The DNA for the CDR3 is TGCGCCAGCAGCTCGAACCCGACGGGAATGAACACTGAAGCTTTCTTT. It encodes CASSSNPTGMNTEAFF.

CDR3 amino acids: CAWRDRGHGYTF. The CDR3 DNA follows: TGTGCCTGGAGAGACAGGGGACATGGCTACACCTTC. V is TRBV30 and J is TRBJ1-2, with 8 positions matching TRBD1. Germline CDR1 GTSNPN, CDR2 SVGIG (reference sequence). V dropped 3 bases and J dropped 6; count of bases not matched to a gene: 3. The CDR3 is made up of 12 amino acids. The full variable domain, in which reference TRBV30 and TRBJ1-2 provide the parts outside the CDR3, is SQTIHQWPATLVQPVGSPLSLECTVEGTSNPNLYWYRQAAGRGLQLLFYSVGIGQISSEVPQNLSASRPQDRQFILSSKKLLLSDSGFYLCAWRDRGHGYTFGSGTRLTVV.

This clone was counted many times. The V gene is TRBV9, the J gene TRBJ2-3; D might be TRBD2 (5 bases). The CDR3 loop spans 13 amino acids. Per germline, CDR1 SGDLS and CDR2 YYNGEE. V lost 4 bases to trimming and J lost 12 bases, with 18 bases between them. CDR3 DNA sequence: TGTGCCAGCAGCCCGGTGGGGAGCCACCGCCAGTATTTT. It translates to CASSPVGSHRQYF.

The V call is TRBV20-1, the J call TRBJ2-1; D is undetermined. The germline V gene has CDR1 DFQATT and CDR2 SNEGSKA (reference sequence). The CDR3 sequence is 10 residues long. Written as DNA, the CDR3 is TGCAGCGCGCAACGCAATGAGCAGTTCTTC. Translation gives CSAQRNEQFF.

This clone appeared a single time. The genes are TRBV29-1 and TRBJ2-1; possible D gene TRBD1, 6 bases. CDR1 SQVTM and CDR2 ANQGSEA come from the germline V gene. The CDR3 runs 15 residues. Deletions cut 3 bases from V and 0 bases from J, with 12 bases between. DNA for the CDR3: TGCAGCGTTGAGGGGGCCCCTGACTCCTACAATGAGCAGTTCTTC. Amino acid sequence: CSVEGAPDSYNEQFF.

This clone was seen just once. The chain joins TRBV7-9 to TRBJ1-1; D unresolved. Trimming pared 7 bases from V and 3 bases from J, leaving 9 bases between. Germline-derived CDR1 and CDR2 are SEHNR and FQNEAQ (reference sequence). The CDR3 covers 12 residues. DNA of the CDR3: TGTGCCAGCACCCCCCAGTACACTGAAGCTTTCTTT. Translating it yields CASTPQYTEAFF.